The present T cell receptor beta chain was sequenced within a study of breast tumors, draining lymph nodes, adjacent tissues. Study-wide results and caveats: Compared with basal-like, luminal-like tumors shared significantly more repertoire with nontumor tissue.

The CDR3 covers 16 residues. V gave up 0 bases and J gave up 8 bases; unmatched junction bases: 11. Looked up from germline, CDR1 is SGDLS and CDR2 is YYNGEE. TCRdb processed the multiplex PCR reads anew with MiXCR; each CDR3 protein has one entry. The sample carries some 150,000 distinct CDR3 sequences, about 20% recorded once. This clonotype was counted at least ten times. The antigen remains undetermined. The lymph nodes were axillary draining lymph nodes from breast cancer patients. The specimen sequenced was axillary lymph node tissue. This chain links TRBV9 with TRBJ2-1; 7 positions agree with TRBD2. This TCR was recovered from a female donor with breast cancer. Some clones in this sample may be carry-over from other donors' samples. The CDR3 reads CASSVAAAGAGHEQFF. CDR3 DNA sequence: TGTGCCAGCAGCGTAGCGGCGGCGGGAGCAGGTCATGAGCAGTTCTTC.